This T cell receptor (beta chain) originates from a study of blood T cell repertoires in COVID-19. Across the study: Samples came from the United States, Italy and Spain, spanning acute and convalescent COVID-19.

Original processing methods: Amplification from reference gene primers served as the basis for estimated nucleated cell counts. Sequenced by immunoSEQ multiplex PCR; TCRdb stores in-frame clones only, minus some. V and J calls plus clone size are reproduced from that table; the DNA served to infer D and trimming. This table has 250,000 or so clones, around nine tenths appearing once. Trimming removed 2 bases from V and 6 bases from J; junction bases left unmatched: 1. CDR3 length: 13 residues. The J gene is TRBJ1-2, the V gene TRBV12-3 or TRBV12-4, with TRBD1 matching over 9 bases. The sample taken for sequencing was peripheral blood. This clonotype originated in a man older than 75 with acute or convalescent COVID-19. The CDR3 DNA follows: TGTGCCAGCAGTTTAAGGGACAGGGATGGCTACACCTTC. This codes for CASSLRDRDGYTF.